The 10 T cell receptor beta chains in this list originate from one sample, sequenced in a study of blood T cell repertoires in COVID-19. Profiled with immunoSEQ multiplex PCR; TCRdb holds only in-frame clones, not every one. This sample has about 280,000 clones, with approximately 85% found just once. The sequenced material came from peripheral blood. All receptors derive from a man over 45 with active or convalescent COVID-19.

The gene calls are TRBV27 and TRBJ1-3, with TRBD1 matching over 7 bases. Germline V gene lookup returns CDR1 MNHEY and CDR2 SMNVEV (reference sequence). V shed 0 bases and J 0 bases; nucleotides not matched to a gene: 5. This CDR3 region has 17 residues. The CDR3 DNA sequence: TGTGCCAGCAGTTTATCGGGGACAGCATTCTCTGGAAACACCATATATTTT. This translates into CASSLSGTAFSGNTIYF.

The sample holds a few counts of this clone. The chain employs TRBV7-8 and TRBJ1-4; the match to TRBD1 covers 7 bases. Unmatched junction bases numbered 8, after V lost 5 bases and J lost 8 bases. Per the germline V gene, CDR1 is SGHVS and CDR2 is FQNEAQ. The CDR3 has 14 residues. The CDR3 is CASSARTGGEKLFF. The CDR3 DNA is TGTGCCAGCAGCGCTCGGACAGGTGGGGAAAAACTGTTTTTT.

This chain joins TRBV7-3 and TRBJ2-7, with TRBD2 matching over 10 bases. This CDR3 comprises 15 residues. From germline, CDR1 is SGHTA and CDR2 FQGTGA. J was trimmed by 6 bases and V by 5 bases; bases with no gene match: 10. The CDR3 loop is CASSAQTSGPSEQYF. CDR3 coding DNA: TGTGCCAGCAGCGCGCAGACTAGCGGGCCTTCCGAGCAGTACTTC.

V and J are TRBV3-1 (or the pseudogene TRBV3-2) and TRBJ2-1; D perhaps matches TRBD2 (6 bases). Germline lookup yields CDR1 LGHDT and CDR2 YNNKEL (reference sequence). There are 14 residues in the CDR3. The ends were cut back, 8 bases at V and 6 bases at J, with 17 bases in the middle. DNA of the CDR3: TGTGCCAGCCAGGCCACGGGACTTTCCAATGAGCAGTTCTTC. Amino acid sequence: CASQATGLSNEQFF.

This rearrangement joins TRBV6-2 or TRBV6-3 to TRBJ2-1, with 8 positions matching TRBD2. The CDR3 spans 15 residues. The trim removed 4 bases at V and 9 bases at J, leaving 11 bases unmatched. Germline V gene data show CDR1 as MNHEY and CDR2 as SVGEGT. This CDR3 reads CASSSFREGPGEQFF. The DNA of the CDR3 is TGTGCCAGCAGTTCATTCCGGGAGGGCCCGGGTGAGCAGTTCTTC.

The chain couples TRBV4-3 to TRBJ2-7, with 7 bases that match TRBD2. V gave up 5 bases and J gave up 7 bases; unmatched junction bases: 11. The CDR3 runs 14 residues. The germline CDR1 and CDR2 sequences are LGHNA and YSLEER. CDR3 in amino acids: CASSAGLLEGEQYF. CDR3 sequence (DNA): TGCGCCAGCAGCGCGGGACTACTGGAGGGGGAGCAGTACTTC.

The chain couples TRBV5-4 to TRBJ2-2; D gene ambiguous. V was cut by 2 bases and J by 6 bases, with 5 bases left in between. Germline V gene data show CDR1 as SGHNT and CDR2 as YYREEE (reference sequence). This CDR3 spans 12 amino acids. CDR3 DNA sequence: TGTGCCAGCAGCTTTGAGTCCGGGGAGCTGTTTTTT. Protein: CASSFESGELFF.

This chain links TRBV4-2 with TRBJ2-1; TRBD2 aligns across 7 bases. Germline CDR1 reads LGHNA; CDR2 reads YNFKEQ. V dropped 1 base and J dropped 6; count of bases not matched to a gene: 9. The length of the CDR3 is 16 residues. As DNA, the CDR3 is TGTGCCAGCAGCCAAGGGGAGACTAGCTGGGCCAATGAGCAGTTCTTC. Protein product: CASSQGETSWANEQFF.

The chain recombines TRBV12-3 or TRBV12-4 with TRBJ1-5; tentative D call: TRBD1 (5 bases). Trimming took off 5 bases at V and 4 bases at J, with 9 bases between the two ends. This CDR3 is built from 13 residues. The CDR3 bases are TGTGCCAGCAGTACACAGGATAATCAGCCCCAGCATTTT. Translated: CASSTQDNQPQHF.

This clone has a single count. The rearrangement links TRBV2 to TRBJ2-3; D possibly corresponds to TRBD1 (6 bases). The germline CDR1 and CDR2 sequences are SNHLY and FYNNEI. Trimming removed 2 bases from V and 2 bases from J, with 11 bases in between. The length of the CDR3 is 15 residues. The CDR3 loop reads CASSELQGITDTQYF. The DNA for the CDR3 is TGTGCCAGCAGTGAATTACAGGGTATCACAGATACGCAGTATTTT.